This TCR beta chain was captured in a study of cytomegalovirus exposure and HLA in healthy donors. The study, taken as a whole, reports: Whilst most TCR sequences proved rare, a subset of public TCRs occurred across many donors. The study listed approximately 170 cytomegalovirus-associated TCR beta chains.

Germline V gives CDR1 MRHNA, CDR2 SNTAGT. This CDR3 has 15 residues. The J segment lost 2 bases and the V segment lost 5 bases, leaving 6 bases of the junction unmatched. Clones were sequenced by immunoSEQ multiplex PCR, and TCRdb holds only the in-frame ones, with some missing. This table has 65,000 to 90,000 clones, around 90% appearing once. The donors were members of the roughly 120-subject validation cohort (separate from the roughly 700-subject first cohort). On this clone: Antigen: not known.

V gene TRBV6-4 combines with J gene TRBJ1-5, with 7 bases aligning to TRBD1. Sequencing input: PBMCs. The TCR was taken from a woman aged 18-35 years in good health and CMV-seropositive. This CDR3 is CASSFYRGGNQPQHF. CDR3 nucleotides: TGTGCCAGCAGTTTTTACAGGGGAGGCAATCAGCCCCAGCATTTT.